This TCR beta chain was recorded in a study of T cell repertoires in cytomegalovirus infection. Broader study findings: People with CMV and the relevant HLA were identified by cumulative public TCR beta family frequency.

The table lists this clonotype with many counts. Its target is unknown. TCRdb passed the reads through MiXCR, listing each CDR3 protein once. Among about 360,000 distinct CDR3 sequences, 15% to 20% were seen once, and the ten largest hold around 10%. The length of the CDR3 is 16 residues. Trimming cost V 4 bases and J 5 bases; bases outside gene matches: 13. Germline CDR1 and CDR2: SGHTA and FQGNSA. The V gene is TRBV7-2, the J gene TRBJ2-5, with 7 positions matching TRBD1. The receptor was derived from a human donor in good health (CMV status not recorded). Some clones in this sample may be carry-over from other donors' samples. Sequenced material: PBMCs. CDR3 sequence (DNA): TGTGCCAGCAGCTACCTGACAGGGCTCGAGGCGGAGACCCAGTACTTC. This encodes CASSYLTGLEAETQYF.